Listed here is a single T cell receptor (beta chain). The target antigen is unknown. This record belongs to a study of CD8 T cells in ankylosing spondylitis. Study-wide findings and caveats: Matched synovial fluid from ankylosing spondylitis patients was reported to be enriched for disease-linked clones. A TCR beta motif made of fewer than ten highly homologous variants seemed typical of ankylosing spondylitis blood. Some motif variants were previously reported in reactive arthritis synovial fluid and blood.

The V end lost 1 base, the J end lost 3 bases, and 10 bases lay between the germline ends. The CDR3 totals 14 residues. Germline V CDR1 and CDR2: SGHRS, YFSETQ. MiXCR, run by TCRdb on the 5' RACE reads, gives a single entry per CDR3 protein. This sample yields roughly 370,000 distinct CDR3 sequences, of which around 20% are seen a single time; about a sixth belongs to the top ten. The genes are TRBV5-1 and TRBJ1-1, with a possible D match to TRBD1 (5 bases). Sequenced input: blood, either unsorted or a sorted T cell fraction (not recorded which). The TCR was taken from a male donor with ankylosing spondylitis. This chain's CDR3 is CASSLLGADTEAFF. The CDR3 DNA sequence: TGCGCCAGCAGCTTGTTAGGGGCCGACACTGAAGCTTTCTTT.